Shown below are 24 T cell receptor beta chains from a single sample sequenced in a study of Tregs in tolerant kidney transplant recipients. These TCRs are of unknown antigen specificity. Repertoires were generated with immunoSEQ multiplex PCR, while TCRdb's copy carries only in-frame clones and drops some. The profile shows about 44,000 clones, about 95% of them singletons. Sequences were obtained from Tregs from blood cultured with allogeneic cells. These receptors originate from a human donor in good health.

The genes are TRBV11-2 and TRBJ2-1; D is unclear. Germline CDR1 SGHAT, CDR2 FQNNGV. CDR3 length: 11 amino acids. V dropped 5 bases and J dropped 6 bases, with 5 bases sitting between them. The CDR3 DNA sequence: TGTGCCAGCAGCGCCCGCAATGAGCAGTTCTTC. Residues: CASSARNEQFF.

The genes are TRBV18 and TRBJ1-1, with TRBD1 matching over 7 bases. Germline loops: CDR1 KGHSH, CDR2 LQKENI. V lost 1 base, J lost 3 bases, and 14 bases stayed unmatched. The CDR3 covers 18 residues. The CDR3 nucleotides read TGTGCCAGCTCACCACTCAAATTGGCAGGGGGATTGGACACTGAAGCTTTCTTT. Translation gives CASSPLKLAGGLDTEAFF.

The V and J genes are TRBV18 and TRBJ2-3, with 9 bases lining up with TRBD2. This CDR3 contains 16 residues. Germline V lookup: CDR1 KGHSH, CDR2 LQKENI. The ends lost 2 bases at V and 6 bases at J; junction bases unmatched: 9. DNA for the CDR3: TGTGCCAGCTCACCAGCCGGAGCGGGGGGATTCGATACGCAGTATTTT. Encoded protein: CASSPAGAGGFDTQYF. The whole variable domain, remainder taken from reference TRBV18 and TRBJ2-3, is NAGVMQNPRHLVRRRGQEARLRCSPMKGHSHVYWYRQLPEEGLKFMVYLQKENIIDESGMPKERFSAEFPKEGPSILRIQQVVRGDSAAYFCASSPAGAGGFDTQYFGPGTRLTVL.

The V gene is TRBV7-2, the J gene TRBJ2-5, with 12 bases aligning to TRBD2. The CDR3 runs 16 residues. Germline CDR1 is SGHTA and CDR2 is FQGNSA. V dropped 5 bases and J dropped 2; count of bases not matched to a gene: 6. The CDR3 nucleotides are TGTGCCAGCAGCCAAGGACTAGCGGGGCTACAAGAGACCCAGTACTTC. Protein product: CASSQGLAGLQETQYF.

This chain uses TRBV29-1 with TRBJ2-7; D is possibly TRBD2 (6 bases). The germline V gene encodes CDR1 SQVTM and CDR2 ANQGSEA. The CDR3 covers 11 residues. V lost 6 bases and J lost 4, with 10 bases in between. The CDR3 protein is CSVGTLYEQYF. Here the CDR3 DNA reads TGCAGCGTCGGGACTCTATACGAGCAGTACTTC.

Remarks on this clone: Germline is not matched at one junction end, which may reflect a read error. In the same sample, other DNA sequences code for this CDR3. V is TRBV11-2 and J is TRBJ2-7; TRBD2 aligns across 8 bases. Germline V lookup: CDR1 SGHAT, CDR2 FQNNGV. The CDR3 is 15 amino acids. The CDR3 is CASSSDPGGAYEQYF. DNA of the CDR3: TGCGCCAGCAGCTCCGACCCGGGGGGGGCTTACGAGCAGTACTTC.

This clone was detected once. The chain uses TRBV10-1 and TRBJ2-1; D is uncertain. The germline V and J ends were trimmed by 5 bases and 2 bases, with 13 bases remaining between them. This CDR3 region has 15 residues. Germline assignment: CDR1 WNHNN and CDR2 SYGVQD (reference sequence). In nucleotides, the CDR3 is TGCGCCAGCAGTAGTTCTTCCTCGGCCTACAATGAGCAGTTCTTC. Translating it yields CASSSSSSAYNEQFF.

The V call is TRBV5-6, the J call TRBJ2-3, with D possibly matching TRBD2 (5 bases). Germline V lookup: CDR1 SGHDT, CDR2 YYEEEE. V dropped 0 bases and J dropped 5 bases, with 10 bases sitting between them. The CDR3 has 14 amino acids. This chain's CDR3 is CASSLVAGGDTQYF. The CDR3 nucleotides read TGTGCCAGCAGCTTGGTGGCGGGTGGAGATACGCAGTATTTT.

This clone was recorded once. The chain employs TRBV11-1 and TRBJ1-1; the D is unclear. In germline, CDR1 is SGHAT, CDR2 FQDESV (reference sequence). The CDR3 sequence is 15 residues long. The V and J ends lost 4 bases and 0 bases respectively, with 12 bases between them. The CDR3 region is CASSSRPTMNTEAFF. The CDR3 bases are TGTGCCAGCAGCTCCAGACCGACGATGAACACTGAAGCTTTCTTT.

The genes are TRBV27 and TRBJ2-7; D unresolved. Germline values: CDR1 MNHEY, CDR2 SMNVEV (reference sequence). Trimming stripped 6 bases from V and 0 bases from J, with 15 bases between. The CDR3 is made up of 15 amino acids. The CDR3 here is CASSNTRKNSYEQYF. As DNA, the CDR3 is TGTGCCAGCAGCAACACACGGAAAAACTCCTACGAGCAGTACTTC.

In nucleotides, the CDR3 is TGTGCCAGCAGATACAGGGGGCTGGATGGCAATCAGCCCCAGCATTTT. Translated: CASRYRGLDGNQPQHF. The V and J genes are TRBV6-5 and TRBJ1-5, with TRBD1 matching over 9 bases. The length of the CDR3 is 16 residues. The germline V gene encodes CDR1 MNHEY and CDR2 SVGAGI. The ends lost 6 bases at V and 2 bases at J; junction bases unmatched: 8.

This chain joins TRBV4-1 and TRBJ1-6; possibly TRBD1 for D (5 bases). Germline V gives CDR1 MGHRA, CDR2 YSYEKL. Trimming stripped 0 bases from V and 10 bases from J, with 13 bases between. This CDR3 comprises 15 residues. CDR3 sequence (DNA): TGCGCCAGCAGCCAAGACAGGGAATTCTTCTCACCCCTCCACTTT. Its protein product is CASSQDREFFSPLHF.

The chain is built from TRBV29-1 and TRBJ2-3; 7 nucleotides match TRBD2. Germline V lookup: CDR1 SQVTM, CDR2 ANQGSEA. J gave up 9 bases and V 1 base, and 7 bases lay outside the gene matches. The CDR3 runs to 13 residues. CDR3 bases: TGCAGCGTTGAAGCGGGAGGAGGGTGGACGCAGTATTTT. Its translation: CSVEAGGGWTQYF.

The chain employs TRBV5-1 and TRBJ2-5; D not certain. V lost 1 base, J lost 5 bases, and 6 bases lay in between. CDR3 length equals 12 residues. Germline assignment: CDR1 SGHRS and CDR2 YFSETQ. CDR3 in amino acids: CASSLSSETQYF. The DNA of the CDR3 is TGCGCCAGCAGCTTGTCATCCGAGACCCAGTACTTC. The whole variable domain, remainder taken from reference TRBV5-1 and TRBJ2-5, is KAGVTQTPRYLIKTRGQQVTLSCSPISGHRSVSWYQQTPGQGLQFLFEYFSETQRNKGNFPGRFSGRQFSNSRSEMNVSTLELGDSALYLCASSLSSETQYFGPGTRLLVL.

The DNA for the CDR3 is TGTGCCAGCACTTCGGACAGGCGTTTAAGCGAGCAGTACTTC. Translating it yields CASTSDRRLSEQYF. The J gene is TRBJ2-7, the V gene TRBV2; 7 nucleotides agree with TRBD1. Looked up from germline, CDR1 is SNHLY and CDR2 is FYNNEI. The CDR3 length is 14 residues. The junction had 12 bases not matched to a gene; V was cut back by 7 bases and J by 6 bases. The full variable domain, in which reference TRBV2 and TRBJ2-7 provide the parts outside the CDR3, is EPEVTQTPSHQVTQMGQEVILRCVPISNHLYFYWYRQILGQKVEFLVSFYNNEISEKSEIFDDQFSVERPDGSNFTLKIRSTKLEDSAMYFCASTSDRRLSEQYFGPGTRLTVT.

The CDR3 coding sequence is TGTGCCACTTCGGACCAACCCCTGGCCGGGGAGCTGTTTTTT. Translated, it gives CATSDQPLAGELFF. V and J are TRBV7-9 and TRBJ2-2; D unresolved. CDR1 and CDR2 from the germline V gene are SEHNR and FQNEAQ (reference sequence). This CDR3 is 14 amino acids long. The V end was cut by 10 bases, the J end by 6 bases, with 18 bases between. Full variable domain (outside the CDR3, taken from reference TRBV7-9 and TRBJ2-2): DTGVSQNPRHKITKRGQNVTFRCDPISEHNRLYWYRQTLGQGPEFLTYFQNEAQLEKSRLLSDRFSAERPKGSFSTLEIQRTEQGDSAMYLCATSDQPLAGELFFGEGSRLTVL.

The rearrangement uses TRBV5-5 and TRBJ2-7; D is possibly TRBD1 or TRBD2 (5 bases each). There are 15 residues in the CDR3. V was trimmed by 2 bases and J by 2 bases, leaving 14 bases between them. Germline CDR1 reads SGHKS; CDR2 reads YYEKEE (reference sequence). CDR3 DNA: TGTGCCAGCAGCTTTAATCCGGGACCGGCCTACGAGCAGTACTTC. Amino acids: CASSFNPGPAYEQYF. Supplemented by reference TRBV5-5 and TRBJ2-7, the full variable domain reads DAGVTQSPTHLIKTRGQQVTLRCSPISGHKSVSWYQQVLGQGPQFIFQYYEKEERGRGNFPDRFSARQFPNYSSELNVNALLLGDSALYLCASSFNPGPAYEQYFGPGTRLTVT.

V gene TRBV2 combines with J gene TRBJ1-2; 9 bases align to TRBD1. Germline-derived CDR1 and CDR2 are SNHLY and FYNNEI. The J segment lost 0 bases and the V segment lost 5 bases, leaving 7 bases of the junction unmatched. The CDR3 length is 16 residues. As DNA, the CDR3 is TGTGCCAGCAGTCAGAGGGGGACAGGGTCTAACTATGGCTACACCTTC. Protein sequence: CASSQRGTGSNYGYTF.

The rearrangement joins TRBV20-1 to TRBJ2-1; no definite D call. This CDR3 spans 11 amino acids. The germline gives CDR1 DFQATT, CDR2 SNEGSKA (reference sequence). V was clipped by 3 bases and J by 4 bases, with 4 bases between them. CDR3 DNA: TGCAGTGCTAGTTTGTACAATGAGCAGTTCTTC. It codes for CSASLYNEQFF.

The V call is TRBV6-1, the J call TRBJ1-5, with 8 bases lining up with TRBD1. The CDR3 is 17 residues long. CDR1 is MNHNS, CDR2 SASEGT, per germline. J lost 3 bases, V lost 0 bases, and 7 bases had no gene match. As DNA, the CDR3 is TGTGCCAGCAGTGAAGCGACAGGGGTGGCTTTCAATCAGCCCCAGCATTTT. This encodes CASSEATGVAFNQPQHF.

This chain connects TRBV11-3 to TRBJ1-2; D is perhaps TRBD1 (6 bases). V shed 0 bases and J shed 7 bases, with 18 bases lying between them. Germline V lookup: CDR1 SGHNT, CDR2 YENEEA. There are 16 residues in the CDR3. CDR3 nucleotides: TGTGCCAGCAGCTTAGATCTGGCAGGGGTTAGTGGTGGCTACACCTTC. It translates to CASSLDLAGVSGGYTF. The full variable domain, its missing parts supplied by reference TRBV11-3 and TRBJ1-2, is EAGVVQSPRYKIIEKKQPVAFWCNPISGHNTLYWYLQNLGQGPELLIRYENEEAVDDSQLPKDRFSAERLKGVDSTLKIQPAELGDSAVYLCASSLDLAGVSGGYTFGSGTRLTVV.

In DNA, the CDR3 is TGCGCCAGCAGCCATCCCTTCCGCGGACAAGTGAACACTGAAGCTTTCTTT. Translated: CASSHPFRGQVNTEAFF. The V gene is TRBV4-1, the J gene TRBJ1-1; maybe TRBD1 (5 bases). Trimming took 3 bases from V and 0 from J, leaving 17 bases between them. CDR3 length equals 17 residues. CDR1 is MGHRA, CDR2 YSYEKL, per germline.

The rearrangement uses TRBV4-2 and TRBJ2-3, with 11 positions matching TRBD2. Trimming took 3 bases from V and 3 from J; bases not matched to a gene: 8. The CDR3 is made up of 17 amino acids. Germline-derived CDR1 and CDR2 are LGHNA and YNFKEQ. Here the CDR3 reads CASSQHPTSGSTDTQYF. CDR3 bases: TGTGCCAGCAGCCAGCATCCTACTAGCGGGAGTACAGATACGCAGTATTTT.

The V and J genes are TRBV20-1 and TRBJ1-1; no clear D gene. The CDR3 has 11 residues. Trimming stripped 5 bases from V and 9 bases from J, with 13 bases between. CDR1 is DFQATT and CDR2 is SNEGSKA in the germline V gene (reference sequence). CDR3 bases: TGCAGTGCTTTCCTCGGGAACCAAGCTTTCTTT. It yields the protein CSAFLGNQAFF.